The 27 T cell receptor beta chains below come from one sample, sequenced in a study of shared clonotypes between healthy human individuals. Here immunoSEQ multiplex PCR was the method, and the copy in TCRdb shows in-frame clones only, minus some. The sample lists some 500,000 clones, about 95% occurring once. Sequencing input: naive CD4+ T cells sorted from blood. The subset is: CD45RA+ positively selected. These receptors originate from a woman under 40 in good health.

This chain's CDR3 is CASRQSGASNQPQHF. CDR3 DNA sequence: TGTGCCAGCCGTCAGTCGGGGGCCAGCAATCAGCCCCAGCATTTT. The chain links TRBV27 to TRBJ1-5, with D perhaps TRBD1 (6 bases). With 8 bases removed from V and 1 base from J, the gap between germline ends came to 15 bases. The CDR3 runs to 15 residues. Germline CDR1 is MNHEY and CDR2 is SMNVEV (reference sequence).

The chain is built from TRBV28 and TRBJ2-3; D is perhaps TRBD1 or TRBD2 (5 bases each). This CDR3 contains 13 residues. Germline CDR1 reads MDHEN; CDR2 reads SYDVKM. The V end was cut by 10 bases, the J end by 2 bases, with 13 bases between. This chain's CDR3 is CAIAGTPTDTQYF. CDR3 nucleotides: TGTGCCATCGCCGGGACCCCCACAGATACGCAGTATTTT.

The genes are TRBV2 and TRBJ2-5; D unclear. Between the trimmed V and J ends, which lost 10 bases and 2 bases, there was a span of 11 bases. The CDR3 length is 12 residues. Germline V gives CDR1 SNHLY, CDR2 FYNNEI. Here the CDR3 reads CATTQQQETQYF. The CDR3 DNA reads TGTGCCACCACGCAACAGCAAGAGACCCAGTACTTC.

The chain uses TRBV6-6 and TRBJ2-5; no definite D call. The V gene's germline CDR1 is MNHNY and CDR2 SVGAGI (reference sequence). The CDR3 has 11 amino acids. V was shortened by 4 bases and J by 3 bases, with 3 bases between the two germline ends. CDR3 sequence: CASSSKETQYF. The CDR3 bases are TGTGCCAGCAGTTCCAAAGAGACCCAGTACTTC.

V gene TRBV10-2 combines with J gene TRBJ2-7; 9 bases map to TRBD2. Looked up from germline, CDR1 is WSHSY and CDR2 is SAAADI. The trim removed 1 base at V and 12 bases at J, leaving 7 bases unmatched. CDR3 length: 13 residues. CDR3 nucleotides: TGCGCCAGCAGTGAGTTGGGTAGCGGGAGTATGTACTTC. Translated: CASSELGSGSMYF.

In its sample, this clone was seen once. V gene TRBV5-8 combines with J gene TRBJ1-6; D unresolved. The CDR3 is 14 residues long. V was clipped by 0 bases and J by 4 bases, with 5 bases between them. The germline CDR1 and CDR2 sequences are SGHTS and YDEGEE. The CDR3 DNA reads as TGTGCCAGCAGCTTGGATAGATATAATTCACCCCTCCACTTT. Its translation: CASSLDRYNSPLHF.

V gene TRBV11-2 combines with J gene TRBJ1-3, with D tentatively TRBD1 (5 bases). The V gene lost 5 bases and the J gene lost 0 bases, with 11 bases spanning the gap. The CDR3 has 15 amino acids. Germline CDR1 and CDR2: SGHAT and FQNNGV. Here the CDR3 DNA reads TGTGCCAGCAGCCCCCAAAGGGGCTCTGGAAACACCATATATTTT. Translating gives CASSPQRGSGNTIYF.

The chain links TRBV28 to TRBJ2-7, with a possible D match to TRBD1 (6 bases). Trimming shortened V by 7 bases and J by 0 bases, and 13 bases separated the two germline ends. The CDR3 is 14 residues long. CDR1 is MDHEN and CDR2 is SYDVKM in the germline V gene. The CDR3 is CASNKPGHSYEQYF. DNA for the CDR3: TGTGCCAGCAACAAGCCGGGACACTCCTACGAGCAGTACTTC. Full variable domain (missing parts from reference TRBV28 and TRBJ2-7): DVKVTQSSRYLVKRTGEKVFLECVQDMDHENMFWYRQDPGLGLRLIYFSYDVKMKEKGDIPEGYSVSREKKERFSLILESASTNQTSMYLCASNKPGHSYEQYFGPGTRLTVT.

The rearrangement uses TRBV4-1 and TRBJ2-7; TRBD1 matches at 10 bases. V shed 1 base and J 3 bases; nucleotides not matched to a gene: 6. Germline CDR1 is MGHRA and CDR2 is YSYEKL. The CDR3 sequence is 16 residues long. The CDR3 spells CASSQGGGQGVYEQYF. Here the CDR3 DNA reads TGCGCCAGCAGCCAAGGGGGCGGACAGGGGGTCTACGAGCAGTACTTC.

This chain uses TRBV5-4 with TRBJ2-5; D possibly corresponds to TRBD1 (7 bases). The DNA end favors TRBJ2-7, so the J call may be wrong. The V gene's germline CDR1 is SGHNT and CDR2 YYREEE (reference sequence). The CDR3 length is 14 residues. The CDR3 nucleotides read TGTGCCAGCAGCCTCCAGGGGGGAAACTACGAGCAGTACTTC. It yields the protein CASSLQGGNYEQYF.

This clone came up once. The CDR3 loop is CATSRLADTYEQYF. In DNA, the CDR3 is TGTGCCACCTCCCGACTAGCGGATACCTACGAGCAGTACTTC. J is TRBJ2-7 and V is TRBV19; TRBD2 matches at 9 bases. This CDR3 is built from 14 residues. V trimming: 10 bases; J trimming: 2 bases; junction bases outside the gene matches: 9. Germline V gene sequence: CDR1 LNHDA, CDR2 SQIVND (reference sequence).

This clone was observed once. The chain joins TRBV29-1 to TRBJ2-7; TRBD1 might be the D (5 bases). There are 13 residues in the CDR3. The germline V and J ends were trimmed by 3 bases and 4 bases, with 13 bases remaining between them. Per the germline V gene, CDR1 is SQVTM and CDR2 is ANQGSEA. CDR3 DNA: TGCAGCGTTGAGTTACAGGTGGGGTACGAGCAGTACTTC. It specifies CSVELQVGYEQYF.

This rearrangement joins TRBV28 to TRBJ1-1; D is uncertain. This CDR3 is 15 amino acids long. Germline CDR1 is MDHEN and CDR2 is SYDVKM. The ends were cut back, 4 bases at V and 4 bases at J, with 16 bases in the middle. CDR3 in DNA: TGTGCCAGCAGTTCTCGGGCCCCCAGGATCACTGAAGCTTTCTTT. Translating it yields CASSSRAPRITEAFF.

This chain joins TRBV28 and TRBJ2-7, with D unclear. Deletions cut 6 bases from V and 1 base from J, with 10 bases between. CDR1 and CDR2 (germline): MDHEN, SYDVKM. The CDR3 runs 13 residues. This CDR3 is CASRRTSSYEQYF. The CDR3 DNA reads TGTGCCAGCAGAAGGACGTCGTCCTACGAGCAGTACTTC.

This chain uses TRBV6-5 with TRBJ1-1, with TRBD1 as a possible D gene (5 bases). Between the trimmed V and J ends, which lost 2 bases and 5 bases, there was a span of 9 bases. The CDR3 totals 13 residues. Germline V gene data show CDR1 as MNHEY and CDR2 as SVGAGI. The CDR3 region has the DNA TGTGCCAGCAGTTACCAGGGAGGAACTGAAGCTTTCTTT. It yields the protein CASSYQGGTEAFF.

J is TRBJ2-7 and V is TRBV5-4; 12 bases align to TRBD2. CDR3 size: 14 residues. Trimming took 7 bases from V and 1 from J; bases not matched to a gene: 3. Germline assignment: CDR1 SGHNT and CDR2 YYREEE (reference sequence). As DNA, the CDR3 is TGTGCCAGCCGGCTAGCGGGAGGGTCCTACGAGCAGTACTTC. Its translation is CASRLAGGSYEQYF.

J is TRBJ1-1 and V is TRBV15; unclear D gene. The CDR3 is made up of 15 amino acids. Trimming pared 5 bases from V and 10 bases from J, leaving 23 bases between. Germline V lookup: CDR1 LNHNV, CDR2 YYDKDF (reference sequence). This chain's CDR3 is CATSPGSLIGEPAFF. CDR3 bases: TGTGCCACCAGCCCCGGAAGCCTAATCGGAGAACCAGCTTTCTTT.

The gene calls are TRBV28 and TRBJ2-3; the match to TRBD2 covers 7 bases. With 6 bases clipped from V and 4 bases from J, the junction kept 7 bases outside the gene matches. The CDR3 covers 14 residues. From germline, CDR1 is MDHEN and CDR2 SYDVKM. The CDR3 nucleotides read TGTGCCAGCAGGGCCAGCGGGAAGGCAGATACGCAGTATTTT. Its translation is CASRASGKADTQYF.

The chain carries TRBV15 and TRBJ2-1; 11 bases are shared with TRBD1. CDR1 and CDR2 (germline): LNHNV, YYDKDF (reference sequence). The CDR3 covers 17 residues. V shed 3 bases, J shed 0 bases, and the junction held 4 bases outside the gene matches. CDR3 bases: TGTGCCACCAGCAGGGGGACAGGGGGGTACTCCTACAATGAGCAGTTCTTC. Encoded protein: CATSRGTGGYSYNEQFF.

The genes are TRBV5-5 and TRBJ2-7, with D perhaps TRBD2 (5 bases). The CDR3 runs to 13 residues. Trimming pared 0 bases from V and 6 bases from J, leaving 10 bases between. The germline V gene encodes CDR1 SGHKS and CDR2 YYEKEE (reference sequence). The CDR3 DNA sequence: TGTGCCAGCAGCTTGGTGCCCGGGGTCGAGCAGTACTTC. Translating it yields CASSLVPGVEQYF.

The V call is TRBV11-2, the J call TRBJ2-7; 8 bases agree with TRBD2. V gave up 4 bases and J gave up 0 bases; unmatched junction bases: 5. CDR1 is SGHAT and CDR2 is FQNNGV in the germline V gene. The CDR3 is 15 residues long. The CDR3 coding sequence is TGTGCCAGCAGCTCCGAGCGGGAGAGCTCCTACGAGCAGTACTTC. Its translation is CASSSERESSYEQYF.

The gene calls are TRBV5-4 and TRBJ1-1; D unresolved. This CDR3 contains 13 residues. Trimming pared 7 bases from V and 2 bases from J, leaving 12 bases between. Germline V lookup: CDR1 SGHNT, CDR2 YYREEE (reference sequence). Here the CDR3 reads CASSTDGNTEAFF. The CDR3 nucleotides are TGTGCCAGCTCCACTGACGGAAACACTGAAGCTTTCTTT.

The genes are TRBV18 and TRBJ2-7; no reliable D call. Looked up from germline, CDR1 is KGHSH and CDR2 is LQKENI. This CDR3 spans 11 amino acids. Trimming pared 4 bases from V and 4 bases from J, leaving 5 bases between. CDR3 region: CASSLEYEQYF. CDR3 nucleotide sequence: TGTGCCAGCTCACTGGAGTACGAGCAGTACTTC.

The genes are TRBV7-2 and TRBJ2-1; 11 bases line up with TRBD2. Germline V CDR1 and CDR2: SGHTA, FQGNSA. The CDR3 is made up of 14 amino acids. V lost 7 bases, J lost 8 bases, and 7 bases stayed unmatched. The CDR3 protein is CASIPTSGIHEQFF. The CDR3 bases are TGTGCCAGCATCCCGACTAGCGGGATTCATGAGCAGTTCTTC.

The V call is TRBV27, the J call TRBJ1-1; no definite D call. In germline, CDR1 is MNHEY, CDR2 SMNVEV (reference sequence). The CDR3 length is 14 residues. V lost 4 bases and J 4 bases, leaving 13 bases between the germline ends. In DNA, the CDR3 is TGTGCCAGCAGTTCCTCCCGGCAGTCCACTGAAGCTTTCTTT. Translation gives CASSSSRQSTEAFF.

This rearrangement joins TRBV28 to TRBJ2-2; the D gene is possibly TRBD2 (5 bases). The V and J ends lost 6 bases and 3 bases respectively, with 17 bases between them. Germline V gives CDR1 MDHEN, CDR2 SYDVKM. The length of the CDR3 is 16 residues. The CDR3 region is CASSLSGVPDTGELFF. CDR3 in DNA: TGTGCCAGCAGCCTTTCCGGGGTTCCGGACACCGGGGAGCTGTTTTTT.

The CDR3 loop reads CASSSKFSRGENTEAFF. CDR3 DNA: TGCGCCAGCAGCTCCAAATTCTCCAGGGGCGAGAACACTGAAGCTTTCTTT. The chain has TRBV5-1 and TRBJ1-1; TRBD1 might be the D (6 bases). The germline V gene encodes CDR1 SGHRS and CDR2 YFSETQ. The CDR3 spans 17 residues. With 3 bases removed from V and 1 base from J, the gap between germline ends came to 19 bases.